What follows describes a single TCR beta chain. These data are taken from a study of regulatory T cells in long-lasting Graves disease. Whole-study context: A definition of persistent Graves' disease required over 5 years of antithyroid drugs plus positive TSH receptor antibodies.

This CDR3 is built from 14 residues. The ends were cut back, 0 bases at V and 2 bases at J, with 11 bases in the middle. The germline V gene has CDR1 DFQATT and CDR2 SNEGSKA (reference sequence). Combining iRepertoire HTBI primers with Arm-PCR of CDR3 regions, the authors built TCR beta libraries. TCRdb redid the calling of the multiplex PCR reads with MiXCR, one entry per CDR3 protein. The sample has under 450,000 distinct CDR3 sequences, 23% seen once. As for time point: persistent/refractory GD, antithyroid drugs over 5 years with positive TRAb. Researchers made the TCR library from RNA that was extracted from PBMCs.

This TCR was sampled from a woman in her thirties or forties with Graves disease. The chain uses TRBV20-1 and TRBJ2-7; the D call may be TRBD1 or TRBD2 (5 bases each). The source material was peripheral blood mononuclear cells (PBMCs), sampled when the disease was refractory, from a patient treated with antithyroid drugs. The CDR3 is CSARDDRGTYEQYF. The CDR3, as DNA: TGCAGTGCTAGAGACGACAGAGGGACCTACGAGCAGTACTTC.